The 15 T cell receptor beta chains reported below all come from one sample, sequenced in a study of glioma-infiltrating T cells after dendritic cell vaccination. Profiled with immunoSEQ multiplex PCR; TCRdb holds only in-frame clones, not every one. This table holds about 87,000 clones, 80% to 90% found once. The starting material was blood, obtained before dendritic cell vaccination. Source of these receptors: a human donor with glioblastoma.

This clone is a singleton in its sample. The chain couples TRBV2 to TRBJ2-2; 10 bases are shared with TRBD1. The CDR3 sequence is 13 residues long. Germline V gene lookup returns CDR1 SNHLY and CDR2 FYNNEI. Trimming removed 8 bases from V and 5 bases from J; junction bases left unmatched: 2. CDR3 residues: CASGQGVTGELFF. CDR3 DNA: TGTGCCAGCGGACAGGGGGTAACCGGGGAGCTGTTTTTT.

The chain combines TRBV5-1 with TRBJ2-1; 10 nucleotides align to TRBD2. CDR3 length: 16 residues. Per the germline V gene, CDR1 is SGHRS and CDR2 is YFSETQ. The junction had 7 bases not matched to a gene; V was cut back by 3 bases and J by 4 bases. CDR3 bases: TGCGCCAGCAGCTCGGAGCTAGCGGGAGTTTACAATGAGCAGTTCTTC. Its translation: CASSSELAGVYNEQFF. The entire variable domain, with the rest obtained from reference TRBV5-1 and TRBJ2-1, is as follows: KAGVTQTPRYLIKTRGQQVTLSCSPISGHRSVSWYQQTPGQGLQFLFEYFSETQRNKGNFPGRFSGRQFSNSRSEMNVSTLELGDSALYLCASSSELAGVYNEQFFGPGTRLTVL.

The chain uses TRBV6-5 and TRBJ2-2, with 10 bases aligning to TRBD2. After removal of 5 bases from V and 9 bases from J, the junction contained 6 bases not matched to a gene. The length of the CDR3 is 14 residues. Germline lookup yields CDR1 MNHEY and CDR2 SVGAGI. The CDR3 is CASSRSGGHRELFF. The CDR3, as DNA: TGTGCCAGCAGTCGTAGCGGGGGGCACCGGGAGCTGTTTTTT.

This clone was recorded only once. The chain recombines TRBV6-6 with TRBJ2-3; D may be TRBD1 (5 bases). The V gene's germline CDR1 is MNHNY and CDR2 SVGAGI (reference sequence). This CDR3 is 14 amino acids long. V shed 7 bases and J shed 2 bases, with 13 bases lying between them. The CDR3 here is CASKLQESTDTQYF. The CDR3 bases are TGTGCCAGCAAACTACAGGAGTCCACAGATACGCAGTATTTT.

The J gene is TRBJ2-5, the V gene TRBV4-2; 7 positions match TRBD1. Looked up from germline, CDR1 is LGHNA and CDR2 is YNFKEQ. CDR3 length: 15 amino acids. Losses at the gene ends were 6 bases for V and 1 base for J; bases not matched to a gene: 8. The CDR3, as DNA: TGTGCCAGCAGGAAAGGACAGGAGATCCAAGAGACCCAGTACTTC. Translated: CASRKGQEIQETQYF.

CDR3 loop: CASSPPAGAGDTQYF. The CDR3 nucleotides are TGTGCCAGCTCACCACCAGCAGGGGCAGGGGATACGCAGTATTTT. The chain uses TRBV18 and TRBJ2-3, with D possibly matching TRBD1 (6 bases). The CDR3 is 15 amino acids. The germline V and J ends were trimmed by 0 bases and 6 bases, with 13 bases remaining between them. Germline V gives CDR1 KGHSH, CDR2 LQKENI. Full variable domain (outside the CDR3, taken from reference TRBV18 and TRBJ2-3): NAGVMQNPRHLVRRRGQEARLRCSPMKGHSHVYWYRQLPEEGLKFMVYLQKENIIDESGMPKERFSAEFPKEGPSILRIQQVVRGDSAAYFCASSPPAGAGDTQYFGPGTRLTVL.

This chain connects TRBV6-4 to TRBJ2-2, with a tentative D call TRBD1 (6 bases). The ends were cut back, 3 bases at V and 3 bases at J, with 8 bases in the middle. The CDR3 is made up of 14 amino acids. The germline V gene encodes CDR1 MRHNA and CDR2 SNTAGT. In DNA form, the CDR3 reads TGTGCCAGCAGTGAGGGGGCGCACACCGGGGAGCTGTTTTTT. Amino acids: CASSEGAHTGELFF.

The chain is built from TRBV6-1 and TRBJ2-3; TRBD2 matches 11 bases. The V segment lost 7 bases and the J segment 6 bases; nucleotides outside the gene matches: 9. The CDR3 runs 15 residues. Germline CDR1 MNHNS, CDR2 SASEGT. The CDR3 DNA reads as TGTGCCAGCAAGGGACTAGCGGAGCCGAATGATACGCAGTATTTT. Protein product: CASKGLAEPNDTQYF.

This chain links TRBV19 with TRBJ1-4; 9 bases are shared with TRBD1. Germline V CDR1 and CDR2: LNHDA, SQIVND (reference sequence). V shed 3 bases and J 5 bases; nucleotides not matched to a gene: 1. The CDR3 spans 14 residues. The CDR3 DNA reads as TGTGCCAGTAGTATCGGACAGGGGAATGAAAAACTGTTTTTT. Its translation is CASSIGQGNEKLFF.

The chain carries TRBV7-9 and TRBJ1-6; 7 bases line up with TRBD1. Germline assignment: CDR1 SEHNR and CDR2 FQNEAQ (reference sequence). Losses at the gene ends were 5 bases for V and 7 bases for J; bases not matched to a gene: 5. This CDR3 is 14 amino acids long. CDR3 sequence (DNA): TGTGCCAGCAGCGCAGGGACAGAGAATTCACCCCTCCACTTT. Translating gives CASSAGTENSPLHF.

The genes are TRBV18 and TRBJ2-2; D might be TRBD1 (6 bases). The CDR3 runs to 15 residues. Looked up from germline, CDR1 is KGHSH and CDR2 is LQKENI. V was clipped by 3 bases and J by 4 bases, with 12 bases between them. The CDR3 reads CASSPKTGSTGELFF. The CDR3 DNA is TGTGCCAGCTCACCCAAGACAGGATCCACCGGGGAGCTGTTTTTT.

As for this clone: Only one base separates this from a far larger clonotype, so it likely reflects a read error. The CDR3 coding sequence is TGCGCCAGCAGCTTGTACGGACAAACATACGGGCAGTACTTC. Its translation: CASSLYGQTYGQYF. The V call is TRBV5-1, the J call TRBJ2-7; a weak D match, TRBD1 (5 bases). Germline V lookup: CDR1 SGHRS, CDR2 YFSETQ. This CDR3 region has 14 residues.

This clone was counted a few times. The chain has TRBV10-2 and TRBJ2-2; D is possibly TRBD2 (5 bases). V shed 5 bases and J shed 3 bases, with 16 bases lying between them. There are 16 residues in the CDR3. In germline, CDR1 is WSHSY, CDR2 SAAADI. This chain's CDR3 is CASSFGRFLHTGELFF. CDR3 DNA sequence: TGCGCCAGCAGTTTTGGGAGATTCCTTCACACCGGGGAGCTGTTTTTT.

The J gene is TRBJ2-2, the V gene TRBV9; TRBD2 matches 8 bases. The CDR3 extends over 17 amino acids. Germline-derived CDR1 and CDR2 are SGDLS and YYNGEE. Trimming took 0 bases from V and 2 from J; bases not matched to a gene: 6. The CDR3 reads CASSVGGAGVNTGELFF. Here the CDR3 DNA reads TGTGCCAGCAGCGTAGGTGGAGCGGGAGTAAACACCGGGGAGCTGTTTTTT.

The rearrangement uses TRBV6-6 and TRBJ2-7; tentative D call: TRBD2 (6 bases). The CDR3 runs to 12 residues. V was clipped by 8 bases and J by 3 bases, with 11 bases between them. Germline V gene data show CDR1 as MNHNY and CDR2 as SVGAGI (reference sequence). The CDR3 loop is CASSQGGYEQYF. DNA for the CDR3: TGTGCCAGCTCCCAGGGAGGCTACGAGCAGTACTTC.